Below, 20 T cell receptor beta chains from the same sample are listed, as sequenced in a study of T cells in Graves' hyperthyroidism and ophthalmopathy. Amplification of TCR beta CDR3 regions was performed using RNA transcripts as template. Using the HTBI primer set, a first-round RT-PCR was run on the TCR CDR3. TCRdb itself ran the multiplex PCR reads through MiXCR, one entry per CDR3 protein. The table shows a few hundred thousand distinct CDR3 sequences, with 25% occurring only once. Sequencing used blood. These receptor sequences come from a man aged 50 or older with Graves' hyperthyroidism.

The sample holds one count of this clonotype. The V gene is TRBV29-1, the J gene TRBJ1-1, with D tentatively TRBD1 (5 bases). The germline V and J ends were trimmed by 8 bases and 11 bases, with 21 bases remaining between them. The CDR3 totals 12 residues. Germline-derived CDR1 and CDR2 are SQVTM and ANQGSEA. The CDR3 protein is CSPRDQIGAAFF. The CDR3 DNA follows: TGCAGCCCCCGGGACCAAATTGGCGCTGCTTTCTTT.

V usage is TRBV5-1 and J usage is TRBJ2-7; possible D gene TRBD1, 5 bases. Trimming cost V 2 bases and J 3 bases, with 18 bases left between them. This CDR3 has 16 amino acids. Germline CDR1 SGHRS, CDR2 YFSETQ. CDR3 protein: CASSFTQGPGGYEQYF. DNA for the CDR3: TGCGCCAGCAGCTTTACGCAGGGTCCTGGTGGCTACGAGCAGTACTTC. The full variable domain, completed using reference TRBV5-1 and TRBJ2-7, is KAGVTQTPRYLIKTRGQQVTLSCSPISGHRSVSWYQQTPGQGLQFLFEYFSETQRNKGNFPGRFSGRQFSNSRSEMNVSTLELGDSALYLCASSFTQGPGGYEQYFGPGTRLTVT.

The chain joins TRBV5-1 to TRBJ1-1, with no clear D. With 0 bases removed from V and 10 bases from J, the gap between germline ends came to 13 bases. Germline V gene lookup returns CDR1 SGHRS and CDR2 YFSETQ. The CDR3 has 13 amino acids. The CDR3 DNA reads TGCGCCAGCAGCTTGGAGGGTACCTTCCGAGCTTTCTTT. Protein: CASSLEGTFRAFF.

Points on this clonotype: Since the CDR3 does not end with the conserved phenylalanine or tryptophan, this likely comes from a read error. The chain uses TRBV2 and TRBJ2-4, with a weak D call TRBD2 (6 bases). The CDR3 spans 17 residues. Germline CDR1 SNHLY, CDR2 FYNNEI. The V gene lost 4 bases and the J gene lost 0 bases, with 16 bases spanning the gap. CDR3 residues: CASSVGERVVAKNIQYL. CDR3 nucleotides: TGTGCCAGCAGTGTCGGGGAGCGGGTCGTAGCCAAAAACATTCAGTACCTC.

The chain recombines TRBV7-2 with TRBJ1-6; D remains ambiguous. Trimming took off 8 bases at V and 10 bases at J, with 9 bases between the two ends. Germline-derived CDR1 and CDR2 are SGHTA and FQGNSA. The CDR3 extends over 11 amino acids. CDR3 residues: CASRLDSPLHF. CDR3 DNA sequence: TGTGCCAGCCGATTGGACTCACCCCTCCACTTT. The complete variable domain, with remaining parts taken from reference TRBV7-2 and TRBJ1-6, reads GAGVSQSPSNKVTEKGKDVELRCDPISGHTALYWYRQSLGQGLEFLIYFQGNSAPDKSGLPSDRFSAERTGGSVSTLTIQRTQQEDSAVYLCASRLDSPLHFGNGTRLTVT.

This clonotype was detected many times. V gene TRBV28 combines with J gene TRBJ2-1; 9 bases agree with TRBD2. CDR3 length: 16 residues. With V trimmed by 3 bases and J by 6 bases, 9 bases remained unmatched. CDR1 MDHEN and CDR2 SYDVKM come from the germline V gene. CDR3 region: CASSFWGTSLSNEQFF. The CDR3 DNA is TGTGCCAGCAGTTTCTGGGGGACTAGCTTATCCAATGAGCAGTTCTTC.

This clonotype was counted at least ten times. The CDR3 protein is CASSLPSDRYARYF. CDR3 DNA: TGTGCCAGCAGTCTACCCTCAGACCGTTACGCGAGGTATTTT. The genes are TRBV28 and TRBJ2-3; D is unresolved. Germline lookup yields CDR1 MDHEN and CDR2 SYDVKM. Trimming took off 5 bases at V and 14 bases at J, with 23 bases between the two ends. CDR3 size: 14 residues.

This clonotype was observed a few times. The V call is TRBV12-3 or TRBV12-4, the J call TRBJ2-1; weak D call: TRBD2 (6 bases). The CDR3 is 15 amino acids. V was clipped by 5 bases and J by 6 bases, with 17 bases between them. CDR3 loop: CASSPLGGGRNEQFF. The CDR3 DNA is TGTGCCAGCAGTCCCCTTGGGGGAGGTCGCAATGAGCAGTTCTTC.

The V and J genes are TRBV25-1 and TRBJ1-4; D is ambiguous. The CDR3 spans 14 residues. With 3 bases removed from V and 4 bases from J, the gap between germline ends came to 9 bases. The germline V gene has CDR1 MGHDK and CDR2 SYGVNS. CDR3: CASSDRRGNEKLFF. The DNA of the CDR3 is TGTGCCAGCAGTGACCGACGAGGTAATGAAAAACTGTTTTTT.

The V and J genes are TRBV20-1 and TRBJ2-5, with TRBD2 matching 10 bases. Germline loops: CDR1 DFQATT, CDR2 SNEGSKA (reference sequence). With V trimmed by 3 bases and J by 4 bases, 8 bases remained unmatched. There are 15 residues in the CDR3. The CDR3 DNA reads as TGCAGTGCTAGGGGGTTTCTAGCGGGAGTAGAGACCCAGTACTTC. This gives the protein CSARGFLAGVETQYF.

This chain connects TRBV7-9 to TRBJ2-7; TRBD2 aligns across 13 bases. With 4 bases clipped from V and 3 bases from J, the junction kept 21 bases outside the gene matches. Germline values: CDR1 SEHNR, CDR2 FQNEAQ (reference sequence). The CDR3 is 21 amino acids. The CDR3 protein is CASSSTRGGTAGTSGNYEQYF. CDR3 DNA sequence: TGTGCCAGCAGCTCGACTCGAGGAGGGACAGCTGGGACTAGCGGGAACTACGAGCAGTACTTC. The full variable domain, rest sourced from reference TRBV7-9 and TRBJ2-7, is DTGVSQNPRHKITKRGQNVTFRCDPISEHNRLYWYRQTLGQGPEFLTYFQNEAQLEKSRLLSDRFSAERPKGSFSTLEIQRTEQGDSAMYLCASSSTRGGTAGTSGNYEQYFGPGTRLTVT.

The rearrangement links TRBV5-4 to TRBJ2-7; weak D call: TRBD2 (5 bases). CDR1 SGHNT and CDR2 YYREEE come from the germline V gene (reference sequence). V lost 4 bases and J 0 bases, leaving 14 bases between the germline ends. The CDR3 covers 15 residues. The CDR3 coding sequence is TGTGCCAGCAGCCGCCCCAGCGGAGCCTCCTACGAGCAGTACTTC. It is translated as CASSRPSGASYEQYF.

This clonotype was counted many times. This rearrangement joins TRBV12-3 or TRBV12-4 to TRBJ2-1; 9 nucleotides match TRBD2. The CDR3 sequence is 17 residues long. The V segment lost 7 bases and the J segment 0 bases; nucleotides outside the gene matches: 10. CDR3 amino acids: CASNQWAGGNSYNEQFF. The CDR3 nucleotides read TGTGCCAGCAACCAGTGGGCGGGAGGGAACTCCTACAATGAGCAGTTCTTC.

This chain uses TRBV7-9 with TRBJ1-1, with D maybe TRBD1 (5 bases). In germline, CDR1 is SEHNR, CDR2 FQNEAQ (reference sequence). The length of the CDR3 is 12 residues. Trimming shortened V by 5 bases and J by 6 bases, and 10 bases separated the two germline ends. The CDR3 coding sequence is TGTGCCAGCAGCGCAGGGTTGGCTGAAGCTTTCTTT. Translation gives CASSAGLAEAFF.

The CDR3 region is CASSLAAGANYGYTF. The CDR3 DNA follows: TGTGCCAGCAGCTTAGCGGCGGGAGCTAACTATGGCTACACCTTC. The V call is TRBV11-2, the J call TRBJ1-2; D call uncertain. The germline V and J ends were trimmed by 1 base and 0 bases, with 9 bases remaining between them. CDR1 SGHAT and CDR2 FQNNGV come from the germline V gene. The CDR3 loop spans 15 amino acids.

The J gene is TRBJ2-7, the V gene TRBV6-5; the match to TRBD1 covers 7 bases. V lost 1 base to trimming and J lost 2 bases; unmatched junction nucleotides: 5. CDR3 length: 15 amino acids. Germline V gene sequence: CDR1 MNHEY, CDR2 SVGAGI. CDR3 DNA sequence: TGTGCCAGCAGTTACTGGGAACAGGGGCCCTACGAGCAGTACTTC. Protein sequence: CASSYWEQGPYEQYF.

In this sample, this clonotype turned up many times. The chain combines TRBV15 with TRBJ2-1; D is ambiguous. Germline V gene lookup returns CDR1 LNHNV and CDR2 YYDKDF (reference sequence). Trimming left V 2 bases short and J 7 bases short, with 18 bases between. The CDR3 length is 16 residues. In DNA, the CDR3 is TGTGCCACCAGCAGACCGCGCACGAGACTGCAGAATGAGCAGTTCTTC. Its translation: CATSRPRTRLQNEQFF.

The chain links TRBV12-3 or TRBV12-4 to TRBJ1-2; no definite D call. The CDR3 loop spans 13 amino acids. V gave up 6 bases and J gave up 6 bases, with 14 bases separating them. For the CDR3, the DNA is TGTGCCAGCAGCGTCTCCTGGGCAAATGGCTACACCTTC. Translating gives CASSVSWANGYTF.

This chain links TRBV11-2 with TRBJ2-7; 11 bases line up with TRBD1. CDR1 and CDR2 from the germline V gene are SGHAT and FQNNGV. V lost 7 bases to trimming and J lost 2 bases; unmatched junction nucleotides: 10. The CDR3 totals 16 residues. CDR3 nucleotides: TGTGCCAGCACCGGACAGGGGGCTTATTTCGCCTACGAGCAGTACTTC. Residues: CASTGQGAYFAYEQYF. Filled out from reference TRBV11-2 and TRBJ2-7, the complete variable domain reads EAGVAQSPRYKIIEKRQSVAFWCNPISGHATLYWYQQILGQGPKLLIQFQNNGVVDDSQLPKDRFSAERLKGVDSTLKIQPAKLEDSAVYLCASTGQGAYFAYEQYFGPGTRLTVT.

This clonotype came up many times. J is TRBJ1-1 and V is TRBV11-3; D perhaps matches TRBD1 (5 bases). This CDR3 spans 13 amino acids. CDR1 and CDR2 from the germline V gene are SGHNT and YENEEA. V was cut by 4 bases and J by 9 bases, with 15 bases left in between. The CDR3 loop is CASSSPIVDKAFF. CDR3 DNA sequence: TGTGCCAGCAGCTCCCCGATAGTGGACAAAGCTTTCTTT. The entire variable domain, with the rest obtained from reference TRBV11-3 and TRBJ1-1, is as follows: EAGVVQSPRYKIIEKKQPVAFWCNPISGHNTLYWYLQNLGQGPELLIRYENEEAVDDSQLPKDRFSAERLKGVDSTLKIQPAELGDSAVYLCASSSPIVDKAFFGQGTRLTVV.